The 17 T cell receptor beta chains given below trace back to one sample, sequenced in a study of control samples from healthy donors and cancer patients. Measured with immunoSEQ multiplex PCR; TCRdb has only the in-frame clones, and not every one. The sample carries about 98,000 clones, around 92% recorded once. The sample taken for sequencing was blood. All receptors come from a woman between 18 and 29 years old in good health.

This clone showed up just a few times. For the CDR3, the DNA is TGTGCCTGGAGTGTAGACACCCTAAGCAATCAGCCCCAGCATTTT. Encoded protein: CAWSVDTLSNQPQHF. This chain uses TRBV30 with TRBJ1-5; unclear D gene. Germline CDR1 and CDR2: GTSNPN and SVGIG (reference sequence). The CDR3 length is 15 residues. Trimming removed 0 bases at V and 1 base at J, with 10 bases between.

V is TRBV7-9 and J is TRBJ1-1; weak D call: TRBD1 (5 bases). The ends were cut back, 5 bases at V and 7 bases at J, with 17 bases in the middle. CDR1 is SEHNR and CDR2 is FQNEAQ in the germline V gene (reference sequence). The CDR3 extends over 14 amino acids. CDR3 region: CASSLPRGPDEAFF. CDR3 sequence (DNA): TGTGCCAGCAGCCTTCCAAGGGGCCCCGATGAAGCTTTCTTT. Filled out from reference TRBV7-9 and TRBJ1-1, the complete variable domain reads DTGVSQNPRHKITKRGQNVTFRCDPISEHNRLYWYRQTLGQGPEFLTYFQNEAQLEKSRLLSDRFSAERPKGSFSTLEIQRTEQGDSAMYLCASSLPRGPDEAFFGQGTRLTVV.

The chain employs TRBV6-5 and TRBJ1-1; D gene unclear. Trimming left V 8 bases short and J 1 base short, with 5 bases between. This CDR3 spans 11 amino acids. Germline CDR1 reads MNHEY; CDR2 reads SVGAGI. CDR3 amino acids: CASGGNTEAFF. CDR3 nucleotides: TGTGCCAGCGGCGGGAACACTGAAGCTTTCTTT.

The rearrangement links TRBV6-1 to TRBJ1-1; D is ambiguous. The V and J ends lost 3 bases and 2 bases respectively, with 10 bases between them. The CDR3 runs to 14 residues. Germline loops: CDR1 MNHNS, CDR2 SASEGT. The CDR3 DNA reads as TGTGCCAGCAGTGATTTGAGAGGAAACACTGAAGCTTTCTTT. Translation gives CASSDLRGNTEAFF.

V is TRBV3-1 (or the pseudogene TRBV3-2) and J is TRBJ2-1, with 7 bases that match TRBD2. Germline CDR1 reads LGHDT; CDR2 reads YNNKEL (reference sequence). The CDR3 is 16 residues long. With 4 bases clipped from V and 4 bases from J, the junction kept 10 bases outside the gene matches. The CDR3 DNA is TGTGCCAGCAGCCCCTTCGGCGGGAGTCGGTACAATGAGCAGTTCTTC. Translated, it gives CASSPFGGSRYNEQFF.

The chain couples TRBV19 to TRBJ2-1; possible D gene TRBD1, 6 bases. This CDR3 is built from 11 residues. Germline V gene lookup returns CDR1 LNHDA and CDR2 SQIVND (reference sequence). The V and J ends lost 7 bases and 10 bases respectively, with 11 bases between them. CDR3 sequence: CASKRGTEQFF. CDR3 nucleotide sequence: TGTGCCAGTAAGAGGGGGACAGAGCAGTTCTTC.

The CDR3 loop is CAISGPGGTEAFF. As DNA, the CDR3 is TGTGCCATCAGTGGCCCAGGGGGCACTGAAGCTTTCTTT. This chain connects TRBV10-3 to TRBJ1-1, with TRBD1 matching over 7 bases. Germline CDR1 and CDR2: ENHRY and SYGVKD. The V segment lost 4 bases and the J segment 4 bases; nucleotides outside the gene matches: 3. The CDR3 contains 13 residues.

CDR3 sequence reads: CASSLLGGELFF. In DNA form, the CDR3 reads TGTGCCAGCAGCTTACTAGGCGGGGAGCTGTTTTTT. The chain couples TRBV7-3 to TRBJ2-2; D is unclear. Trimming stripped 2 bases from V and 7 bases from J, with 5 bases between. CDR1 is SGHTA and CDR2 is FQGTGA in the germline V gene. CDR3 length: 12 amino acids.

This clone was counted only a few times. V gene TRBV5-6 combines with J gene TRBJ2-7; a weak D match, TRBD2 (5 bases). Between the trimmed V and J ends, which lost 1 base and 11 bases, there was a span of 13 bases. Germline loops: CDR1 SGHDT, CDR2 YYEEEE. This CDR3 comprises 12 residues. This CDR3 reads CASSLKVAREYF. CDR3 sequence (DNA): TGTGCCAGCAGCTTGAAAGTTGCGAGGGAGTACTTC.

This clone appeared once. V and J are TRBV30 and TRBJ1-2, with D unclear. The CDR3 sequence is 13 residues long. V dropped 0 bases and J dropped 7 bases, with 12 bases sitting between them. CDR1 and CDR2 (germline): GTSNPN, SVGIG (reference sequence). The CDR3 region is CAWSVVPQFGYTF. The CDR3 DNA is TGTGCCTGGAGTGTTGTCCCCCAGTTTGGCTACACCTTC.

This chain joins TRBV5-4 and TRBJ2-3; perhaps TRBD2 as D (7 bases). Germline CDR1 reads SGHNT; CDR2 reads YYREEE (reference sequence). V lost 2 bases and J lost 0, with 19 bases in between. The CDR3 spans 18 residues. CDR3 coding DNA: TGTGCCAGCAGCTTCAGCGTGGGGGGGCCGCTAAGCACAGATACGCAGTATTTT. It translates to CASSFSVGGPLSTDTQYF.

This chain links TRBV12-3 or TRBV12-4 with TRBJ1-1; D not certain. The CDR3 spans 12 residues. Trimming shortened V by 5 bases and J by 1 base, and 5 bases separated the two germline ends. CDR3: CASSVWNTEAFF. CDR3 sequence (DNA): TGTGCCAGCAGTGTGTGGAACACTGAAGCTTTCTTT.

The table lists this clone with a count of one. Its ends do not fully match the called genes, so a read error is possible. The chain uses TRBV5-1 and TRBJ1-1, with D perhaps matching TRBD1 (6 bases). Per the germline V gene, CDR1 is SGHRS and CDR2 is YFSETQ. This CDR3 is built from 13 residues. The CDR3 DNA reads TGCGCCAGCAGCGGCTCAGGGGTAGCTGGGTGGCTCTTT. This codes for CASSGSGVAGWLF.

V and J are TRBV7-9 and TRBJ1-2, with 10 nucleotides matching TRBD1. This CDR3 spans 15 amino acids. CDR1 is SEHNR and CDR2 is FQNEAQ in the germline V gene (reference sequence). The J segment lost 6 bases and the V segment lost 0 bases, leaving 4 bases of the junction unmatched. The CDR3 is CASSLAGTGAHGYTF. The CDR3 DNA sequence: TGTGCCAGCAGCTTAGCCGGGACAGGGGCACATGGCTACACCTTC.

This clone was found once. This chain uses TRBV27 with TRBJ1-1; 11 bases agree with TRBD1. CDR1 and CDR2 (germline): MNHEY, SMNVEV (reference sequence). This CDR3 region has 17 residues. The V segment lost 3 bases and the J segment 1 base; nucleotides outside the gene matches: 7. The CDR3 spells CASSLVGQGARNTEAFF. For the CDR3, the DNA is TGTGCCAGCAGTTTGGTCGGACAGGGGGCACGGAACACTGAAGCTTTCTTT.

This chain joins TRBV7-6 and TRBJ2-2; perhaps TRBD1 as D (7 bases). Germline V CDR1 and CDR2: SGHVS, FNYEAQ. V was clipped by 4 bases and J by 0 bases, with 21 bases between them. CDR3 size: 19 residues. CDR3 coding DNA: TGTGCCAGCAGCTCATCCCGGGGCAGGGGGGCCGCGAACACCGGGGAGCTGTTTTTT. Translation gives CASSSSRGRGAANTGELFF.

The gene calls are TRBV5-1 and TRBJ1-1; a possible D gene is TRBD1 (6 bases). The V gene's germline CDR1 is SGHRS and CDR2 YFSETQ. The V and J ends lost 4 bases and 0 bases respectively, with 10 bases between them. The CDR3 spans 14 residues. In DNA, the CDR3 is TGCGCCAGCAGCAGGACAGCCCTGAACACTGAAGCTTTCTTT. It is translated as CASSRTALNTEAFF. Complete variable domain (other parts from reference TRBV5-1 and TRBJ1-1): KAGVTQTPRYLIKTRGQQVTLSCSPISGHRSVSWYQQTPGQGLQFLFEYFSETQRNKGNFPGRFSGRQFSNSRSEMNVSTLELGDSALYLCASSRTALNTEAFFGQGTRLTVV.